The 5 T cell receptor beta chains below come from one sample, sequenced in a study of PD-1 blockade in classical Hodgkin lymphoma. Every patient was affected by relapse after autologous stem cell transplantation, while exposure to brentuximab vedotin was not uniform. The method was immunoSEQ multiplex PCR; TCRdb's version includes in-frame clones alone and lacks a portion of them. This sample has some 60,000 clones; around 89% occur once, and the top ten carry approximately 15%. Here the sequenced sample was peripheral blood mononuclear cells (PBMCs), taken at baseline. The receptors derive from a human donor with classical Hodgkin lymphoma.

The V and J genes are TRBV19 and TRBJ2-1, with TRBD1 identical over 7 bases. The trim removed 4 bases at V and 6 bases at J, leaving 6 bases unmatched. The CDR3 is 14 amino acids. The V gene's germline CDR1 is LNHDA and CDR2 SQIVND (reference sequence). The CDR3 reads CASSRGQMSNEQFF. DNA for the CDR3: TGTGCCAGTAGTAGGGGACAGATGAGCAATGAGCAGTTCTTC.

As for this clone: An end of the junction differs from the germline gene, which may be a read error. The chain employs TRBV5-1 and TRBJ2-7, with a weak D call TRBD1 (5 bases). The CDR3 has 14 residues. Per the germline V gene, CDR1 is SGHRS and CDR2 is YFSETQ. The CDR3 sequence: CTSSSQGLAYEQYF. The CDR3 nucleotides are TGCACCAGCAGCTCGCAGGGCCTTGCTTACGAGCAGTACTTC. The whole variable domain, remainder taken from reference TRBV5-1 and TRBJ2-7, is KAGVTQTPRYLIKTRGQQVTLSCSPISGHRSVSWYQQTPGQGLQFLFEYFSETQRNKGNFPGRFSGRQFSNSRSEMNVSTLELGDSALYLCTSSSQGLAYEQYFGPGTRLTVT.

J is TRBJ1-3 and V is TRBV7-8, with 9 nucleotides matching TRBD1. J gave up 1 base and V 5 bases, and 3 bases lay outside the gene matches. CDR1 and CDR2 (germline): SGHVS, FQNEAQ. This CDR3 comprises 15 residues. CDR3 loop: CASSAQGASGNTIYF. Here the CDR3 DNA reads TGTGCCAGCAGCGCACAGGGGGCGTCTGGAAACACCATATATTTT. The full variable domain, rest sourced from reference TRBV7-8 and TRBJ1-3, is GAGVSQSPRYKVAKRGQDVALRCDPISGHVSLFWYQQALGQGPEFLTYFQNEAQLDKSGLPSDRFFAERPEGSVSTLKIQRTQQEDSAVYLCASSAQGASGNTIYFGEGSWLTVV.

The genes are TRBV5-8 and TRBJ2-5; 10 nucleotides match TRBD2. V shed 0 bases, J shed 6 bases, and the junction held 5 bases outside the gene matches. The CDR3 loop spans 15 amino acids. CDR1 SGHTS and CDR2 YDEGEE come from the germline V gene. CDR3 residues: CASSLVLAGPKTQYF. The CDR3, as DNA: TGTGCCAGCAGCTTGGTACTAGCGGGGCCAAAGACCCAGTACTTC.

This clone has just one count. The CDR3 sequence: CASSPLRSGGARETQYF. The CDR3 coding sequence is TGCGCCAGCAGCCCGCTTCGGAGCGGGGGGGCCCGGGAGACCCAGTACTTC. The chain couples TRBV5-1 to TRBJ2-5; 10 bases align to TRBD2. The CDR3 has 17 amino acids. Per germline, CDR1 SGHRS and CDR2 YFSETQ. The V and J ends lost 4 bases and 5 bases, in that order; junction bases with no gene match: 14. Combining the CDR3 with reference TRBV5-1 and TRBJ2-5 gives the whole variable domain KAGVTQTPRYLIKTRGQQVTLSCSPISGHRSVSWYQQTPGQGLQFLFEYFSETQRNKGNFPGRFSGRQFSNSRSEMNVSTLELGDSALYLCASSPLRSGGARETQYFGPGTRLLVL.